The 15 T cell receptor beta chains below come from one sample, sequenced in a study of T cell responses to AZD1222 COVID-19 vaccine. Only in-frame clones appear in the TCRdb table, and some are missing; sequencing was by immunoSEQ multiplex PCR. The data show around 130,000 clones, about 94% seen once. The material was peripheral blood, obtained on day 0 of AZD1222 vaccination. These receptors came from an adult in good health.

This chain links TRBV18 with TRBJ1-2; D call uncertain. CDR3 length equals 14 residues. V was clipped by 1 base and J by 8 bases, with 14 bases between them. Germline CDR1 KGHSH, CDR2 LQKENI. The CDR3 DNA sequence: TGTGCCAGCTCACCACGAATCGGGGAGGCGGGCTACACCTTC. This encodes CASSPRIGEAGYTF. The whole variable domain, filled in from reference TRBV18 and TRBJ1-2, reads NAGVMQNPRHLVRRRGQEARLRCSPMKGHSHVYWYRQLPEEGLKFMVYLQKENIIDESGMPKERFSAEFPKEGPSILRIQQVVRGDSAAYFCASSPRIGEAGYTFGSGTRLTVV.

This chain uses TRBV3-1 (or the pseudogene TRBV3-2) with TRBJ2-4, with a weak D call TRBD2 (6 bases). Per the germline V gene, CDR1 is LGHDT and CDR2 is YNNKEL (reference sequence). The V and J ends lost 6 bases and 1 base respectively, with 22 bases between them. This CDR3 region has 18 residues. The CDR3: CASSAPPTRGRAKNIQYF. In DNA, the CDR3 is TGTGCCAGCAGTGCACCCCCGACTAGAGGAAGGGCCAAAAACATTCAGTACTTC.

The chain employs TRBV19 and TRBJ2-1; 11 positions match TRBD1. This CDR3 is built from 16 residues. V trimming: 3 bases; J trimming: 7 bases; junction bases outside the gene matches: 8. Germline V gene sequence: CDR1 LNHDA, CDR2 SQIVND (reference sequence). The CDR3 DNA is TGTGCCAGTAGTATGGGGACAGGGGGTATGTGGAATGAGCAGTTCTTC. Protein sequence: CASSMGTGGMWNEQFF.

This clone was recorded once. The chain is built from TRBV7-9 and TRBJ2-2, with 10 bases fitting TRBD1. The CDR3 is 16 residues long. From germline, CDR1 is SEHNR and CDR2 FQNEAQ (reference sequence). With V trimmed by 6 bases and J by 7 bases, 11 bases remained unmatched. The CDR3 reads CASRSLGQGSFGELFF. As DNA, the CDR3 is TGTGCCAGCAGGAGCCTGGGACAGGGGTCCTTCGGGGAGCTGTTTTTT.

The gene calls are TRBV24-1 and TRBJ1-5; TRBD1 matches at 9 bases. The CDR3 covers 15 residues. In germline, CDR1 is KGHDR, CDR2 SFDVKD. V trimming: 2 bases; J trimming: 6 bases; junction bases outside the gene matches: 4. The CDR3 nucleotides are TGTGCCACCAGTGATTCACAGGGGGCAGGTCAGCCCCAGCATTTT. Translated, it gives CATSDSQGAGQPQHF.

This chain joins TRBV9 and TRBJ1-2; D might be TRBD1 (5 bases). CDR3 size: 14 residues. The V gene's germline CDR1 is SGDLS and CDR2 YYNGEE. V lost 4 bases to trimming and J lost 7 bases, with 17 bases between them. The CDR3 protein is CASSLGIGEGGYTF. DNA of the CDR3: TGTGCCAGCAGCCTCGGGATAGGGGAGGGTGGCTACACCTTC.

The rearrangement links TRBV14 to TRBJ1-3; D might be TRBD1 (5 bases). Per the germline V gene, CDR1 is SGHDN and CDR2 is FVKESK. Trimming pared 4 bases from V and 0 bases from J, leaving 13 bases between. This CDR3 spans 16 amino acids. The CDR3 spells CASSLLGTTSGNTIYF. The CDR3 DNA is TGTGCCAGCAGCCTACTCGGGACTACCTCTGGAAACACCATATATTTT.

The rearrangement uses TRBV3-1 (or the pseudogene TRBV3-2) and TRBJ2-1; D gene ambiguous. The CDR3 has 16 amino acids. Trimming cost V 5 bases and J 9 bases, with 23 bases left between them. The germline CDR1 and CDR2 sequences are LGHDT and YNNKEL (reference sequence). The CDR3 nucleotides are TGTGCCAGCAGCGCGAGATCCTACTCGGGCGGCGGTGAGCAGTTCTTC. Protein: CASSARSYSGGGEQFF.

The rearrangement joins TRBV12-3 or TRBV12-4 to TRBJ2-7; D not certain. V dropped 8 bases and J dropped 5 bases, with 16 bases sitting between them. CDR3 size: 13 residues. CDR3 bases: TGTGCCAGCCGTCTCACGGTGGGTGACGAGCAGTACTTC. Encoded protein: CASRLTVGDEQYF.

CDR3 DNA: TGTGCCTGGACGTTAGTCCGAGAGACCCAGTACTTC. Encoded protein: CAWTLVRETQYF. V gene TRBV30 combines with J gene TRBJ2-5; D is undetermined. This CDR3 comprises 12 residues. V lost 4 bases, J lost 4 bases, and 10 bases lay in between. CDR1 and CDR2 from the germline V gene are GTSNPN and SVGIG (reference sequence).

J is TRBJ2-5 and V is TRBV4-2; TRBD2 matches at 8 bases. CDR1 and CDR2 (germline): LGHNA, YNFKEQ. The CDR3 consists of 13 residues. Losses at the gene ends were 3 bases for V and 4 bases for J; bases not matched to a gene: 1. The CDR3 loop is CASSHGRGETQYF. The CDR3 DNA is TGTGCCAGCAGCCACGGGAGGGGAGAGACCCAGTACTTC.

The chain recombines TRBV5-1 with TRBJ2-5; D ambiguous. V was shortened by 4 bases and J by 2 bases, with 6 bases between the two germline ends. Germline V gives CDR1 SGHRS, CDR2 YFSETQ. There are 12 residues in the CDR3. The DNA of the CDR3 is TGCGCCAGCAGCCTCCAGCAAGAGACCCAGTACTTC. It encodes CASSLQQETQYF.

The CDR3 spells CASSPPRENSYNEQFF. The DNA of the CDR3 is TGTGCCAGCTCACCACCGAGAGAGAACTCCTACAATGAGCAGTTCTTC. The V and J genes are TRBV18 and TRBJ2-1; no clear D. Trimming pared 0 bases from V and 0 bases from J, leaving 9 bases between. Germline V gene lookup returns CDR1 KGHSH and CDR2 LQKENI. The CDR3 totals 16 residues.

The genes are TRBV30 and TRBJ1-5, with 9 nucleotides matching TRBD1. The length of the CDR3 is 15 residues. The V and J ends lost 2 bases and 6 bases, in that order; junction bases with no gene match: 8. The germline CDR1 and CDR2 sequences are GTSNPN and SVGIG (reference sequence). In DNA form, the CDR3 reads TGTGCCTGGAGTATCCCGGGACAGGGACCTCAGCCCCAGCATTTT. Translated, it gives CAWSIPGQGPQPQHF.

This chain connects TRBV29-1 to TRBJ2-1; maybe TRBD1 (6 bases). Between the trimmed V and J ends, which lost 5 bases and 4 bases, there was a span of 9 bases. From germline, CDR1 is SQVTM and CDR2 ANQGSEA. The CDR3 runs to 12 residues. DNA of the CDR3: TGCAGCGTTCCACAGGGATACAATGAGCAGTTCTTC. It codes for CSVPQGYNEQFF.